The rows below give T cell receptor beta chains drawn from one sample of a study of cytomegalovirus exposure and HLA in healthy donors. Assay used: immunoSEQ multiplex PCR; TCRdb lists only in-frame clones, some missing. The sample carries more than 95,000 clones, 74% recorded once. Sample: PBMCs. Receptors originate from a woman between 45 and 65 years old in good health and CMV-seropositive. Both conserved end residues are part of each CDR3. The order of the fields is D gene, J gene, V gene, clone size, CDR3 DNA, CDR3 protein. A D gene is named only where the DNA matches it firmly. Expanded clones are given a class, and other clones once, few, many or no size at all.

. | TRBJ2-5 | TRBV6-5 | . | TGTGCCAGCAGTTACTCCCAGGCGGGAGAGACCCAGTACTTC | CASSYSQAGETQYF
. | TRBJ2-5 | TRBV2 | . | TGTGCCGTGCAAATTAGGGGTAAAAAAGAGACCCAGTACTTC | CAVQIRGKKETQYF
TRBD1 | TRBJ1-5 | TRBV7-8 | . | TGTGCCAGCAGCTTTCAGGGGGAGATTCAGCCCCAGCATTTT | CASSFQGEIQPQHF
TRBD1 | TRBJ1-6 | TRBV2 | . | TGTGCCAGCAGGAGGGGGCAATCCTGGTCACCCCTCCACTTT | CASRRGQSWSPLHF
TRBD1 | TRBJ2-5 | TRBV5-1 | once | TGCGCCAGCACTCCCCCCGGGACAGGAAAAGAGACCCAGTACTTC | CASTPPGTGKETQYF
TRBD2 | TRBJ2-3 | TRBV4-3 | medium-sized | TGCGCCAGCAGCCAAGACGCGGGGGGCACAGATACGCAGTATTTT | CASSQDAGGTDTQYF
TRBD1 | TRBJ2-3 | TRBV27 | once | TGTGCCAGCTCCGACAGGGTCTGGGGTACGCAGTATTTT | CASSDRVWGTQYF
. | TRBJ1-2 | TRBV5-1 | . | TGCGCCAGCAGCTACAGGGTTGCTTATGGCTACACCTTC | CASSYRVAYGYTF
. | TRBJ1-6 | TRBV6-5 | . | TGTGCCAGCAGTTTTCGATTCCGGACAGATAATTCACCCCTCCACTTT | CASSFRFRTDNSPLHF
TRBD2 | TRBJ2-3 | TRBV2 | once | TGTGCCAGCAGCATCGGGGGGGCAGATACGCAGTATTTT | CASSIGGADTQYF
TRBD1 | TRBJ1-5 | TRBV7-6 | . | TGTGCCAGCAGCGGTGTTTCAGGGGGACAGCCCCAGCATTTT | CASSGVSGGQPQHF
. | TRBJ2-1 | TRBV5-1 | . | TGCGCCAGCAGCCCCGATGAGGACAAGTTCTCCTACAATGAGCAGTTCTTC | CASSPDEDKFSYNEQFF
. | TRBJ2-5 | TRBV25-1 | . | TGTGCCAGCAGTGAATTCCGAAGCCTTCAAGAGACCCAGTACTTC | CASSEFRSLQETQYF
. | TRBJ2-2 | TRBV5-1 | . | TGCGCCAGCAGCTTAGGACAGAACACCGGGGAGCTGTTTTTT | CASSLGQNTGELFF
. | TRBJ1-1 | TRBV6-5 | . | TGTGCCAGCAGTTTAACTGGGACACAGAACACTGAAGCTTTCTTT | CASSLTGTQNTEAFF
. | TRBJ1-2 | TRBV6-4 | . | TGTGCCAGCAGTGACCCCCAGGGGACGTCAAACTATGGCTACACCTTC | CASSDPQGTSNYGYTF
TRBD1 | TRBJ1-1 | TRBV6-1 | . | TGTGCCAGCAGCATTACAGGGGGCACTGAAGCTTTCTTT | CASSITGGTEAFF
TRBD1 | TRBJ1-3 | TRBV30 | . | TGTGCTCAAACACAGGGGTATGGAAACACCATATATTTT | CAQTQGYGNTIYF
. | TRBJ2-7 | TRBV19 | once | TGTGCCAGTAGCGGGGGGCCCTCTGGCGAGCAGTACTTC | CASSGGPSGEQYF
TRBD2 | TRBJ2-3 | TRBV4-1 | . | TGCGCCAGCAGCCGGGGCAGCGGGGGGGCTTCAGATACGCAGTATTTT | CASSRGSGGASDTQYF
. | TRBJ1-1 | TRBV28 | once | TGTGCCAGCAGTCCCCTTCCGAACACTGAAGCTTTCTTT | CASSPLPNTEAFF
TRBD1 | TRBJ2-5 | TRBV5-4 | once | TGTGCCAGCAGCAGGCCGGGACAGGGGGACGGGACCCAGTACTTC | CASSRPGQGDGTQYF
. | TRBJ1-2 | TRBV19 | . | TGTGCCAGTAGTATAGGATACTTCCAGGGAAATGGCTACACCTTC | CASSIGYFQGNGYTF
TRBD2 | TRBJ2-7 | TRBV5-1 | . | TGCGCCAGCAGCTTGGCCCCAATTGCGGGGGGAGGAAACGAGCAGTACTTC | CASSLAPIAGGGNEQYF
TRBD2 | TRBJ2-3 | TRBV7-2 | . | TGTGCCAGCAGCCTAAGTATCGGCGGGGGGGCAGATACGCAGTATTTT | CASSLSIGGGADTQYF
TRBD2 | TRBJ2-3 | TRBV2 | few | TGTGCCAGCAGGGGGGGGGTCACAGATACGCAGTATTTT | CASRGGVTDTQYF
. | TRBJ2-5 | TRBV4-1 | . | TGCGCCAGCAGCCACAGACCGGGACTGAGGCAAGAGACCCAGTACTTC | CASSHRPGLRQETQYF
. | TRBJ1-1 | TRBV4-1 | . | TGCGCCAGCAGCCAACCGGGGGTGAACACTGAAGCTTTCTTT | CASSQPGVNTEAFF
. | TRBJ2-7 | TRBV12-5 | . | TGTGCTAGTGCCCTGCAGGAGCAGTACTTC | CASALQEQYF
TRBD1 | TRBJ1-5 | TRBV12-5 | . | TGTGCTAGTGGCCAGGGACAGGGCGGCAATCAGCCCCAGCATTTT | CASGQGQGGNQPQHF
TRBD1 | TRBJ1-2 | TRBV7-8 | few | TGTGCCAGCAGCTTAGGGACAGGGAAGTATGGCTACACCTTC | CASSLGTGKYGYTF
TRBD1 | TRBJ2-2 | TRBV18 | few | TGTGCCAGCTCAAGGACAGGGGGCCCTGACACCGGGGAGCTGTTTTTT | CASSRTGGPDTGELFF
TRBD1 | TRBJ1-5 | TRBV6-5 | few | TGTGCCAGCAGTTACACAGGGGATGGTTGGCAGCCCCAGCATTTT | CASSYTGDGWQPQHF
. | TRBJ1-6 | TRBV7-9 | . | TGTGCCAGCAGCTCAGGGGAATACTATAATTCACCCCTCCACTTT | CASSSGEYYNSPLHF
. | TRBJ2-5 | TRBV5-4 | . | TGTGCCAGCAGCCAAGGACAACGAGAGACCCAGTACTTC | CASSQGQRETQYF
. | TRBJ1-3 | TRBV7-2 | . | TGTGCCAGCAGCTTTGGGGCGAGCTCTGGAAACACCATATATTTT | CASSFGASSGNTIYF
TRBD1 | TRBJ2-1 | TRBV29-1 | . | TGCAGCGTTGTTCCCGGGACAGGGTCGACACAGGAGCAGTTCTTC | CSVVPGTGSTQEQFF
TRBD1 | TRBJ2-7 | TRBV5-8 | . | TGTGCCAGCAGCTTACCGTCGCAGGGGGCACGGGAGCAGTACTTC | CASSLPSQGAREQYF
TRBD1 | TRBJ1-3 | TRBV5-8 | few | TGTGCCAGCAGCTTAACCTGGACAGGCTCTGGAAACACCATATATTTT | CASSLTWTGSGNTIYF
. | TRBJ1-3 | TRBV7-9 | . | TGTGCCAGCACACTGGACAGCGCTCGCTCTGGAAACACCATATATTTT | CASTLDSARSGNTIYF